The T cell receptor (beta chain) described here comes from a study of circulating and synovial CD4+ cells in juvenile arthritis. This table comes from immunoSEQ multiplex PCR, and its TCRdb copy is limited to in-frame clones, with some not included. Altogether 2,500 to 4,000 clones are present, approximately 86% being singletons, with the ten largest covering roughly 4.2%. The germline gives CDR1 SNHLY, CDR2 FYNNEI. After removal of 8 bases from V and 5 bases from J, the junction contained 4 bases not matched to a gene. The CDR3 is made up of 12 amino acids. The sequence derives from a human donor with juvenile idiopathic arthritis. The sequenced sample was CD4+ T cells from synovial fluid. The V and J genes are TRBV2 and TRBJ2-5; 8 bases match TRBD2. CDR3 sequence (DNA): TGTGCCAGCGAGCGGGAGTCCGAGACCCAGTACTTC. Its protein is CASERESETQYF.